The entry that follows covers one TCR beta chain sequence. The junction and the germline gene differ at one end; a read error may be behind it. Thyroid surgery had not been preceded by any treatment in any patient. The sample comes from a study of metastatic and nonmetastatic thyroid tumors. The CDR3 sequence is 11 residues long. TCRdb called clones again from the PCR reads with MiXCR. Of tens of thousands of clones detected, over 10% appear once; the ten largest clones hold roughly 9%. The material sequenced was blood. The sequence was obtained from a male donor with papillary thyroid cancer or a benign thyroid nodule (not recorded which). Some clones in this sample may be carry-over from other donors' samples. V usage is TRBV12-3 or TRBV12-4 and J usage is TRBJ2-7, with 8 nucleotides matching TRBD2. This chain's CDR3 is CASSNGLAPNF. CDR3 nucleotides: TGTGCCAGCAGTAACGGACTAGCCCCGAACTTC.